This T cell receptor (beta chain) was sequenced during a study of cytomegalovirus exposure and HLA in healthy donors. Study results and caveats: HLA restriction was apparent for most CMV-associated TCR beta chains in a later analysis. There were some public TCRs occurring in many donors, but most TCR sequences were rare.

Donors in the study were healthy people who gave bone marrow. Donors were ostensibly healthy at sampling, although undocumented immune exposures were probable. PCR amplification relied on 60 Vbeta primers (plus 13 Jbeta primers). Assay used: immunoSEQ multiplex PCR; TCRdb lists only in-frame clones, some missing. The table records approximately 150,000 clones, about 80% of them present only once. To note about this clone: Its antigen is not known.

Germline V gives CDR1 SQVTM, CDR2 ANQGSEA. Trimming removed 5 bases at V and 0 bases at J, with 8 bases between. The CDR3 spans 13 residues. The chain joins TRBV29-1 to TRBJ1-3; D is undetermined. The receptor's source is a woman aged 50 to 65 in good health and CMV-seronegative. Source material: PBMCs. The CDR3 is CSVSHSSGNTIYF. The DNA of the CDR3 is TGCAGCGTTTCACACAGCTCTGGAAACACCATATATTTT.